The source of this T cell receptor beta chain is a study of cytomegalovirus exposure and HLA in healthy donors. Findings of the study overall: A later analysis, which compared TCR beta chains of equal frequency, found the HLA-associated ones more clonally expanded. Reportedly, HLA-A and HLA-B alleles of most subjects were accurately predicted from TCR beta. It was likely that a cluster of highly shared sequence variants was a sequencing artifact. About 87% or about 30% of the time was how often most TCR beta V segments were productive, according to an earlier analysis.

A word on this clone: The antigen is not known.

The CDR3 extends over 17 amino acids. The germline V gene has CDR1 KGHSH and CDR2 LQKENI. V gave up 1 base and J gave up 0 bases, with 13 bases separating them. Use of 60 Vbeta and 13 Jbeta primers characterized the PCR. The method was immunoSEQ multiplex PCR; TCRdb's version includes in-frame clones alone and lacks a portion of them. The sample gives about 130,000 clones, about 74% of which show up once; approximately 2% is in the top ten. The gene calls are TRBV18 and TRBJ1-3; D unresolved. Sequenced material: PBMCs. This receptor was taken from a man aged 25 to 40 in good health and CMV-seronegative. The CDR3, as DNA: TGTGCCAGCTCACCACAGAGCCGGGAAATCTCTGGAAACACCATATATTTT. Amino acids: CASSPQSREISGNTIYF.